The T cell receptor (beta chain) under discussion was sequenced for a study of identical twins. Study-level results: Findings came from cross-sectional statistics, without long-term follow-up of donors.

Of note for this clonotype: Its antigen is not identified.

A universal primer site came from template switching; cDNA carried unique molecular identifiers. TCRdb re-analysed the 5' RACE reads in MiXCR, keeping a single row per CDR3 protein. This table has 100,000 to 110,000 distinct CDR3 sequences, less than 6.5% appearing once. The source of this sequence is a woman between 50 and 59 years old in good health. Sequencing was done on a sample of memory T cells sorted from blood.

As DNA, the CDR3 is TGTGCCAGCTGTCCGTCAGGGGTGCCCGGGGAGCTGTTTTTT. Encoded protein: CASCPSGVPGELFF. The V call is TRBV6-5, the J call TRBJ2-2, with D perhaps TRBD1 (6 bases). Trimming took 8 bases from V and 6 from J, leaving 16 bases between them. The CDR3 spans 14 residues. In germline, CDR1 is MNHEY, CDR2 SVGAGI.